One sample yielded the 30 T cell receptor beta chains listed below, sequenced in a study of radiation and T cells in renal cell carcinoma. Measured with immunoSEQ multiplex PCR; TCRdb has only the in-frame clones, and not every one. This sample carries 130,000 to 150,000 clones, 75% to 90% of them seen once, and the ten largest clones take about a sixth. Stated time point: blood 4 weeks post-SBRT, at nephrectomy. As to treatment: 15 Gy SBRT to primary tumor, nephrectomy 4 weeks later. Sample: blood, taken from a patient whose treatment included radiotherapy and nephrectomy. The receptor source for this set is a woman aged 45 to 65 with renal cell carcinoma.

This rearrangement joins TRBV28 to TRBJ1-1; the D is unclear. Germline CDR1 MDHEN, CDR2 SYDVKM. CDR3 size: 12 residues. The V end was cut by 8 bases, the J end by 1 base, with 8 bases between. CDR3 region: CASSHANTEAFF. The CDR3 DNA follows: TGTGCCAGCTCACACGCGAACACTGAAGCTTTCTTT.

The V and J genes are TRBV7-7 and TRBJ2-5; either TRBD1 or TRBD2 may fit D (5 bases each). This CDR3 is built from 14 residues. The V end was cut by 5 bases, the J end by 1 base, with 11 bases between. Germline values: CDR1 SSHAT, CDR2 FNYEAQ (reference sequence). As DNA, the CDR3 is TGTGCCAGCAGCCTTCCGGGACCCCAAGAGACCCAGTACTTC. Protein product: CASSLPGPQETQYF.

This clone has only a few counts. The rearrangement links TRBV28 to TRBJ2-5, with no clear D. CDR3 length equals 13 residues. CDR1 and CDR2 from the germline V gene are MDHEN and SYDVKM. V was trimmed by 7 bases and J by 2 bases, leaving 11 bases between them. The CDR3 protein is CASIPRRQETQYF. CDR3 nucleotides: TGTGCCAGCATCCCTAGACGTCAAGAGACCCAGTACTTC.

CDR3 coding DNA: TGTGCCAGCAGCTTTGGGACCTACGAGCAGTACTTC. Protein sequence: CASSFGTYEQYF. The chain couples TRBV7-2 to TRBJ2-7; D is ambiguous. Trimming took off 3 bases at V and 2 bases at J, with 5 bases between the two ends. CDR3 size: 12 residues. Germline V lookup: CDR1 SGHTA, CDR2 FQGNSA.

This sequence joins TRBV19 and TRBJ1-5, with unresolved D. The V end was cut by 3 bases, the J end by 11 bases, with 11 bases between. CDR3 length: 12 amino acids. Per the germline V gene, CDR1 is LNHDA and CDR2 is SQIVND (reference sequence). In nucleotides, the CDR3 is TGTGCCAGTAGTATCATATCAGCGTCCCAGCATTTT. Translated: CASSIISASQHF.

The gene calls are TRBV28 and TRBJ1-1; no reliable D call. CDR3 length equals 13 residues. Germline-derived CDR1 and CDR2 are MDHEN and SYDVKM. Trimming left V 5 bases short and J 9 bases short, with 16 bases between. Here the CDR3 DNA reads TGTGCCAGCAGTCCCCCCTCAGAGCCTAAAGCTTTCTTT. This translates into CASSPPSEPKAFF.

This clone was observed once. This chain links TRBV4-2 with TRBJ2-5; TRBD1 matches 10 bases. After removal of 3 bases from V and 0 bases from J, the junction contained 4 bases not matched to a gene. The CDR3 has 16 residues. The V gene's germline CDR1 is LGHNA and CDR2 YNFKEQ. The CDR3, as DNA: TGTGCCAGCAGCCAGGCGGGACAGGGGTACCAAGAGACCCAGTACTTC. This encodes CASSQAGQGYQETQYF.

The rearrangement uses TRBV19 and TRBJ1-3, with D possibly matching TRBD1 (6 bases). V was clipped by 5 bases and J by 0 bases, with 11 bases between them. CDR3 length: 15 amino acids. The germline V gene encodes CDR1 LNHDA and CDR2 SQIVND (reference sequence). The CDR3 spells CASSGHRVSGNTIYF. The DNA of the CDR3 is TGTGCCAGTAGTGGGCACAGGGTCTCTGGAAACACCATATATTTT.

The chain combines TRBV5-1 with TRBJ2-1; no reliable D call. This CDR3 is built from 13 residues. Trimming cost V 1 base and J 11 bases, with 13 bases left between them. Germline V gives CDR1 SGHRS, CDR2 YFSETQ. CDR3 in amino acids: CASSLNQAYKQFF. Written as DNA, the CDR3 is TGCGCCAGCAGCTTGAATCAGGCTTACAAGCAGTTCTTC.

This chain links TRBV6-1 with TRBJ1-1; D is undetermined. V was cut by 3 bases and J by 4 bases, with 15 bases left in between. In germline, CDR1 is MNHNS, CDR2 SASEGT. This CDR3 spans 15 amino acids. The DNA for the CDR3 is TGTGCCAGCAGTGAGCAACCTCATTCGAGCACTGAAGCTTTCTTT. Residues: CASSEQPHSSTEAFF.

The chain has TRBV7-9 and TRBJ1-1; the match to TRBD1 covers 7 bases. V lost 5 bases and J lost 1; bases outside the gene matches: 4. CDR3 length: 14 amino acids. Germline-derived CDR1 and CDR2 are SEHNR and FQNEAQ (reference sequence). The CDR3 sequence is CASSTGQENTEAFF. The CDR3 DNA sequence: TGTGCCAGCAGCACCGGACAGGAGAACACTGAAGCTTTCTTT.

The chain employs TRBV25-1 and TRBJ2-3, with 16 bases matching TRBD2. After removal of 3 bases from V and 4 bases from J, the junction contained 1 base not matched to a gene. Germline-derived CDR1 and CDR2 are MGHDK and SYGVNS. This CDR3 is built from 16 residues. CDR3 sequence reads: CASSDGTSGGADTQYF. The CDR3 nucleotides read TGTGCCAGCAGTGACGGGACTAGCGGGGGGGCAGATACGCAGTATTTT. The full variable domain, with the rest looked up from reference TRBV25-1 and TRBJ2-3, is EADIYQTPRYLVIGTGKKITLECSQTMGHDKMYWYQQDPGMELHLIHYSYGVNSTEKGDLSSESTVSRIRTEHFPLTLESARPSHTSQYLCASSDGTSGGADTQYFGPGTRLTVL.

This sequence joins TRBV5-1 and TRBJ2-1, with D perhaps matching TRBD2 (6 bases). Trimming took 4 bases from V and 2 from J, leaving 16 bases between them. CDR3 length: 16 residues. Germline CDR1 reads SGHRS; CDR2 reads YFSETQ. CDR3 amino acids: CASSQEGRETYNEQFF. CDR3 DNA sequence: TGCGCCAGCAGCCAGGAGGGCCGGGAGACCTACAATGAGCAGTTCTTC.

The chain recombines TRBV25-1 with TRBJ2-1; tentative D call: TRBD1 (6 bases). The germline V and J ends were trimmed by 4 bases and 7 bases, with 14 bases remaining between them. The CDR3 sequence is 14 residues long. Germline V gene lookup returns CDR1 MGHDK and CDR2 SYGVNS. The CDR3 DNA is TGTGCCAGCAGTGGGTCAACAGGGCGGAATGAGCAGTTCTTC. Its translation: CASSGSTGRNEQFF. The whole variable domain, remainder taken from reference TRBV25-1 and TRBJ2-1, is EADIYQTPRYLVIGTGKKITLECSQTMGHDKMYWYQQDPGMELHLIHYSYGVNSTEKGDLSSESTVSRIRTEHFPLTLESARPSHTSQYLCASSGSTGRNEQFFGPGTRLTVL.

The chain joins TRBV27 to TRBJ2-7; possible D gene TRBD2, 5 bases. Trimming pared 2 bases from V and 2 bases from J, leaving 13 bases between. The CDR3 loop spans 15 amino acids. CDR1 is MNHEY, CDR2 SMNVEV, per germline (reference sequence). The CDR3 protein is CASSLAGSRAYEQYF. The DNA for the CDR3 is TGTGCCAGCAGTTTAGCGGGTTCTAGGGCCTACGAGCAGTACTTC.

The chain recombines TRBV28 with TRBJ2-1; 13 nucleotides align to TRBD2. Germline assignment: CDR1 MDHEN and CDR2 SYDVKM. Trimming took 5 bases from V and 3 from J; bases not matched to a gene: 4. The CDR3 length is 16 residues. The CDR3: CASSPTSGGIYNEQFF. CDR3 sequence (DNA): TGTGCCAGCAGTCCGACTAGCGGGGGGATCTACAATGAGCAGTTCTTC. Filled out from reference TRBV28 and TRBJ2-1, the complete variable domain reads DVKVTQSSRYLVKRTGEKVFLECVQDMDHENMFWYRQDPGLGLRLIYFSYDVKMKEKGDIPEGYSVSREKKERFSLILESASTNQTSMYLCASSPTSGGIYNEQFFGPGTRLTVL.

The chain carries TRBV4-3 and TRBJ1-5; unclear D gene. CDR1 and CDR2 (germline): LGHNA, YSLEER. The CDR3 is made up of 16 amino acids. Deletions cut 2 bases from V and 5 bases from J, with 16 bases between. CDR3 residues: CASSQNNLARDQPQHF. Here the CDR3 DNA reads TGCGCCAGCAGCCAAAATAATCTGGCTCGGGATCAGCCCCAGCATTTT.

The genes are TRBV6-4 and TRBJ1-5; 7 nucleotides agree with TRBD1. This CDR3 region has 19 residues. Germline-derived CDR1 and CDR2 are MRHNA and SNTAGT. The trim removed 6 bases at V and 2 bases at J, leaving 19 bases unmatched. The CDR3 nucleotides read TGTGCCAGCAGCACCGCTTTGACAGGGAAAACGAAATGCAATCAGCCCCAGCATTTT. This codes for CASSTALTGKTKCNQPQHF.

The chain carries TRBV28 and TRBJ1-5; D possibly corresponds to TRBD1 (5 bases). Trimming removed 3 bases at V and 1 base at J, with 10 bases between. This CDR3 has 15 amino acids. Germline CDR1 MDHEN, CDR2 SYDVKM. The CDR3 sequence is CASSLQGLSNQPQHF. The CDR3 region has the DNA TGTGCCAGCAGTTTGCAGGGTTTAAGCAATCAGCCCCAGCATTTT. Supplemented by reference TRBV28 and TRBJ1-5, the full variable domain reads DVKVTQSSRYLVKRTGEKVFLECVQDMDHENMFWYRQDPGLGLRLIYFSYDVKMKEKGDIPEGYSVSREKKERFSLILESASTNQTSMYLCASSLQGLSNQPQHFGDGTRLSIL.

V usage is TRBV6-5 and J usage is TRBJ2-7, with D perhaps matching TRBD1 (6 bases). Trimming left V 2 bases short and J 3 bases short, with 8 bases between. The CDR3 has 13 amino acids. Germline V gene sequence: CDR1 MNHEY, CDR2 SVGAGI. The CDR3 loop reads CASSYDRNYEQYF. The DNA of the CDR3 is TGTGCCAGCAGTTACGACAGGAACTACGAGCAGTACTTC.

The chain links TRBV2 to TRBJ2-6, with TRBD1 matching over 8 bases. Germline trimming cut 6 bases from V and 7 bases from J; bases unmatched to any gene: 8. The CDR3 length is 15 residues. The V gene's germline CDR1 is SNHLY and CDR2 FYNNEI. CDR3 DNA: TGTGCCAGCAGCGCACAGGGGGGACCTGCCAACGTCCTGACTTTC. Its protein product is CASSAQGGPANVLTF.

As regards this clone: The identical CDR3 is also encoded by other nucleotide sequences in the sample. The chain couples TRBV18 to TRBJ2-5; D uncertain. Germline V lookup: CDR1 KGHSH, CDR2 LQKENI. V lost 1 base to trimming and J lost 5 bases, with 5 bases between them. This CDR3 is 12 amino acids long. CDR3 sequence (DNA): TGTGCCAGCTCACCACTTCAGGAGACCCAGTACTTC. This codes for CASSPLQETQYF.

The chain recombines TRBV29-1 with TRBJ2-5; a weak D match, TRBD2 (6 bases). This CDR3 contains 14 residues. Trimming left V 5 bases short and J 2 bases short, with 15 bases between. Germline V gives CDR1 SQVTM, CDR2 ANQGSEA. CDR3 DNA: TGCAGCGTTTCTAAAGCGGGCGGTCAAGAGACCCAGTACTTC. This codes for CSVSKAGGQETQYF.

This sequence joins TRBV27 and TRBJ1-5, with 9 bases aligning to TRBD1. Trimming cost V 5 bases and J 3 bases; bases outside gene matches: 5. CDR3 length: 15 residues. Germline CDR1 is MNHEY and CDR2 is SMNVEV (reference sequence). The DNA of the CDR3 is TGTGCCAGCAGTGAAACAGGGGGCATCAATCAGCCCCAGCATTTT. This translates into CASSETGGINQPQHF.

J is TRBJ2-1 and V is TRBV18; 7 bases align to TRBD2. V dropped 5 bases and J dropped 5; count of bases not matched to a gene: 6. CDR1 and CDR2 (germline): KGHSH, LQKENI. This CDR3 comprises 14 residues. Written as DNA, the CDR3 is TGTGCCAGCTCAAGGGGAGGGATCGACAATGAGCAGTTCTTC. It yields the protein CASSRGGIDNEQFF. Full variable domain (missing parts from reference TRBV18 and TRBJ2-1): NAGVMQNPRHLVRRRGQEARLRCSPMKGHSHVYWYRQLPEEGLKFMVYLQKENIIDESGMPKERFSAEFPKEGPSILRIQQVVRGDSAAYFCASSRGGIDNEQFFGPGTRLTVL.

The chain carries TRBV2 and TRBJ2-7; 7 bases line up with TRBD1. The CDR3 is 12 amino acids. Per germline, CDR1 SNHLY and CDR2 FYNNEI. The V gene end was trimmed by 7 bases and the J gene end by 3 bases; junction bases not matched to a gene: 3. For the CDR3, the DNA is TGTGCCAGCAAGGGACAGATCTACGAGCAGTACTTC. Its protein is CASKGQIYEQYF.

This sequence joins TRBV7-2 and TRBJ2-3, with D unclear. This CDR3 has 13 residues. The V gene lost 1 base and the J gene lost 5 bases, with 7 bases spanning the gap. Germline-derived CDR1 and CDR2 are SGHTA and FQGNSA. CDR3 in DNA: TGTGCCAGCAGCTTAGTTGTGAAAGATACGCAGTATTTT. Amino acid sequence: CASSLVVKDTQYF.

This chain links TRBV10-3 with TRBJ1-5, with D tentatively TRBD1 (5 bases). The germline CDR1 and CDR2 sequences are ENHRY and SYGVKD. Between the trimmed V and J ends, which lost 10 bases and 1 base, there was a span of 14 bases. This CDR3 is 14 amino acids long. The CDR3 bases are TGTGCCACCACCGGGACTCAGAGCAATCAGCCCCAGCATTTT. Translation: CATTGTQSNQPQHF.

The J gene is TRBJ1-5, the V gene TRBV7-2; D unresolved. The CDR3 has 16 amino acids. CDR1 is SGHTA and CDR2 is FQGNSA in the germline V gene. Trimming left V 3 bases short and J 3 bases short, with 15 bases between. In DNA, the CDR3 is TGTGCCAGCAGCTTCCAGACGACCGCTGTCAATCAGCCCCAGCATTTT. It translates to CASSFQTTAVNQPQHF.

V gene TRBV27 combines with J gene TRBJ2-5; D is uncertain. This CDR3 has 14 residues. V lost 8 bases, J lost 5 bases, and 18 bases lay in between. The germline V gene has CDR1 MNHEY and CDR2 SMNVEV (reference sequence). CDR3 nucleotides: TGTGCCAGCTCGAGATGGCCGACCCTTGAGACCCAGTACTTC. Its translation is CASSRWPTLETQYF.